What follows are 29 T cell receptor beta chains derived from one specimen sequenced in a study of blood T cell repertoires in COVID-19. Produced via immunoSEQ multiplex PCR; TCRdb's table is partial and in-frame only. In the table there are about 71,000 clones, 82% of which are singletons. Sequencing was done on a sample of peripheral blood. These receptors all stem from a woman of 80 years or more with acute or convalescent COVID-19.

The CDR3 sequence is CASSLDGRGEQYF. The CDR3 bases are TGTGCCAGCAGCTTAGATGGGCGGGGGGAGCAGTACTTC. This rearrangement joins TRBV11-2 to TRBJ2-7; 7 nucleotides align to TRBD2. Germline assignment: CDR1 SGHAT and CDR2 FQNNGV. The CDR3 runs 13 residues. The V segment lost 0 bases and the J segment 7 bases; nucleotides outside the gene matches: 3. Using reference TRBV11-2 and TRBJ2-7 for the parts outside the CDR3, the full variable domain is EAGVAQSPRYKIIEKRQSVAFWCNPISGHATLYWYQQILGQGPKLLIQFQNNGVVDDSQLPKDRFSAERLKGVDSTLKIQPAKLEDSAVYLCASSLDGRGEQYFGPGTRLTVT.

This clone showed up just once. The chain couples TRBV2 to TRBJ1-5, with a tentative D call TRBD1 (6 bases). The germline V gene has CDR1 SNHLY and CDR2 FYNNEI. The V end lost 6 bases, the J end lost 0 bases, and 12 bases lay between the germline ends. The CDR3 runs 15 residues. Written as DNA, the CDR3 is TGTGCCAGCAGGGACGGACAGTATAGCAATCAGCCCCAGCATTTT. Its translation: CASRDGQYSNQPQHF.

V gene TRBV11-1 combines with J gene TRBJ2-2; 7 bases match TRBD2. V lost 7 bases and J lost 3; bases outside the gene matches: 8. The germline gives CDR1 SGHAT, CDR2 FQDESV (reference sequence). The CDR3 loop spans 15 amino acids. The CDR3 region has the DNA TGTGCCAGCACAAACGGGACTACCCACACCGGGGAGCTGTTTTTT. Translated: CASTNGTTHTGELFF.

The V call is TRBV13, the J call TRBJ2-7; 16 bases align to TRBD2. The CDR3 is 15 amino acids. J gave up 10 bases and V 1 base, and 4 bases lay outside the gene matches. Germline-derived CDR1 and CDR2 are PRHDT and FYEKMQ (reference sequence). DNA of the CDR3: TGTGCCAGCAGCTTAGAGGGACTAGCGGGAGGGCCTCAGTACTTC. Amino acids: CASSLEGLAGGPQYF.

J is TRBJ2-2 and V is TRBV7-2; maybe TRBD2 (5 bases). This CDR3 is built from 15 residues. Germline values: CDR1 SGHTA, CDR2 FQGNSA. Between the trimmed V and J ends, which lost 1 base and 6 bases, there was a span of 12 bases. CDR3 sequence reads: CASSLGLSGSGELFF. Here the CDR3 DNA reads TGTGCCAGCAGCTTAGGATTGTCGGGGTCCGGGGAGCTGTTTTTT.

A note on this clone: Other DNA sequences in the same sample also yield this CDR3. This chain uses TRBV4-1 with TRBJ2-7; D may be TRBD2 (6 bases). V lost 0 bases to trimming and J lost 7 bases, with 13 bases between them. This CDR3 comprises 14 residues. Germline V CDR1 and CDR2: MGHRA, YSYEKL. The CDR3 DNA reads as TGCGCCAGCAGCCAAGATTTTGGGGGACTTGAGCAGTACTTC. Protein sequence: CASSQDFGGLEQYF.

V and J are TRBV11-2 and TRBJ2-7; the match to TRBD2 covers 13 bases. V gave up 2 bases and J gave up 2 bases; unmatched junction bases: 3. The CDR3 loop spans 16 amino acids. CDR1 SGHAT and CDR2 FQNNGV come from the germline V gene. CDR3 sequence reads: CASSLSGTSGTYEQYF. The CDR3 DNA follows: TGTGCCAGCAGCTTAAGTGGGACTAGCGGGACCTACGAGCAGTACTTC.

This chain links TRBV6-1 with TRBJ1-1; D is possibly TRBD1 (5 bases). Between the trimmed V and J ends, which lost 2 bases and 1 base, there was a span of 11 bases. Germline V gene sequence: CDR1 MNHNS, CDR2 SASEGT. The CDR3 sequence is 15 residues long. The CDR3 DNA is TGTGCCAGCAGTGAACTCGGGGGATGGAACACTGAAGCTTTCTTT. Translated, it gives CASSELGGWNTEAFF.

This sequence joins TRBV5-4 and TRBJ2-7, with 7 bases lining up with TRBD1. V lost 4 bases, J lost 3 bases, and 4 bases stayed unmatched. The CDR3 has 13 amino acids. CDR1 is SGHNT and CDR2 is YYREEE in the germline V gene (reference sequence). DNA for the CDR3: TGTGCCAGCAGCCGGGACAGAGGCTACGAGCAGTACTTC. Encoded protein: CASSRDRGYEQYF.

V and J are TRBV30 and TRBJ2-3; 14 positions match TRBD2. V lost 2 bases to trimming and J lost 8 bases; unmatched junction nucleotides: 9. Germline V gene lookup returns CDR1 GTSNPN and CDR2 SVGIG (reference sequence). CDR3 length: 16 residues. CDR3 sequence: CAWSLRGGLAGVTQYF. CDR3 DNA: TGTGCCTGGAGTCTCCGTGGGGGACTAGCGGGAGTTACGCAGTATTTT.

This sequence joins TRBV19 and TRBJ2-5; perhaps TRBD2 as D (6 bases). The CDR3 length is 14 residues. Germline CDR1 and CDR2: LNHDA and SQIVND (reference sequence). V was cut by 6 bases and J by 5 bases, with 16 bases left in between. The CDR3 DNA sequence: TGTGCCAGTAGCTCGGAGGCTCGGGGGGAGACCCAGTACTTC. Encoded protein: CASSSEARGETQYF.

The rearrangement links TRBV6-1 to TRBJ2-2; the match to TRBD1 covers 7 bases. The V and J ends lost 6 bases and 3 bases, in that order; junction bases with no gene match: 4. The CDR3 spans 14 residues. Per germline, CDR1 MNHNS and CDR2 SASEGT. CDR3 coding DNA: TGTGCCAGCAGCCGCAGGGGGTACACCGGGGAGCTGTTTTTT. It translates to CASSRRGYTGELFF.

This clone has more than one count but fewer than ten. This sequence joins TRBV2 and TRBJ1-5, with D possibly matching TRBD1 (6 bases). Germline loops: CDR1 SNHLY, CDR2 FYNNEI. This CDR3 is built from 14 residues. The V gene lost 5 bases and the J gene lost 5 bases, with 13 bases spanning the gap. In nucleotides, the CDR3 is TGTGCCAGCAGTAAGAGGGCAGGGGATCAGCCCCAGCATTTT. Its protein product is CASSKRAGDQPQHF.

The gene calls are TRBV7-9 and TRBJ2-7; D might be TRBD1 (6 bases). The germline V gene has CDR1 SEHNR and CDR2 FQNEAQ (reference sequence). This CDR3 contains 15 residues. Trimming removed 5 bases from V and 5 bases from J, with 19 bases in between. CDR3 bases: TGTGCCAGCAGCCCCGAGGGGGTGTTATCTAACGAGCAGTACTTC. Amino acids: CASSPEGVLSNEQYF.

The chain uses TRBV29-1 and TRBJ2-7, with D possibly matching TRBD2 (6 bases). The CDR3 covers 13 residues. Germline assignment: CDR1 SQVTM and CDR2 ANQGSEA. V was pared by 6 bases and J by 4 bases, with 16 bases between. The CDR3 reads CSVEGRRGYEQYF. The CDR3 DNA reads as TGCAGCGTGGAGGGTCGGAGGGGTTACGAGCAGTACTTC.

CDR3 DNA: TGTGCAAGTCGCCTACCGGGACAGGGGGCGGGAAACACCATATATTTT. Translated: CASRLPGQGAGNTIYF. The rearrangement uses TRBV12-2 and TRBJ1-3; the table's D call, TRBD1, was not checked against the DNA. TRBV12-2 is shown as a pseudogene. The CDR3 covers 16 residues.

This clone appeared once. This sequence joins TRBV19 and TRBJ2-5; 9 nucleotides agree with TRBD2. The V gene's germline CDR1 is LNHDA and CDR2 SQIVND (reference sequence). The CDR3 consists of 16 residues. The junction had 9 bases not matched to a gene; V was cut back by 5 bases and J by 2 bases. The CDR3 reads CASSVSGSRAQETQYF. Here the CDR3 DNA reads TGTGCCAGTAGTGTTAGCGGGAGTAGGGCTCAAGAGACCCAGTACTTC.

V is TRBV2 and J is TRBJ1-6; TRBD1 is a possible D gene (6 bases). The CDR3 spans 16 residues. Germline CDR1 reads SNHLY; CDR2 reads FYNNEI. The V end lost 6 bases, the J end lost 0 bases, and 12 bases lay between the germline ends. The CDR3 coding sequence is TGTGCCAGCAGGATGGGACAAAGCTCCTATAATTCACCCCTCCACTTT. Translated: CASRMGQSSYNSPLHF.

This sequence joins TRBV7-3 and TRBJ2-1; 8 bases match TRBD2. The CDR3 spans 14 residues. The ends lost 4 bases at V and 7 bases at J; junction bases unmatched: 6. Germline-derived CDR1 and CDR2 are SGHTA and FQGTGA. Written as DNA, the CDR3 is TGTGCCAGCAGCTCCGGACTAGCCCCAAATGAGCAGTTCTTC. The encoded protein is CASSSGLAPNEQFF.

Here the CDR3 reads CASSVDPTGGGNTIYF. As DNA, the CDR3 is TGTGCCAGCAGCGTCGACCCCACAGGGGGCGGGAACACCATATATTTT. The chain recombines TRBV9 with TRBJ1-3; 9 bases are shared with TRBD1. CDR3 length: 16 amino acids. Germline values: CDR1 SGDLS, CDR2 YYNGEE. V lost 2 bases and J lost 7; bases outside the gene matches: 10.

This chain joins TRBV5-1 and TRBJ2-3; D gene ambiguous. Germline V gene data show CDR1 as SGHRS and CDR2 as YFSETQ. Trimming stripped 3 bases from V and 5 bases from J, with 16 bases between. This CDR3 comprises 15 residues. The CDR3 sequence is CASSSLVRREDTQYF. Here the CDR3 DNA reads TGCGCCAGCAGCTCGCTTGTCAGGCGTGAAGATACGCAGTATTTT.

J is TRBJ1-5 and V is TRBV19, with D possibly matching TRBD1 (5 bases). The V gene's germline CDR1 is LNHDA and CDR2 SQIVND (reference sequence). The V gene lost 5 bases and the J gene lost 6 bases, with 11 bases spanning the gap. The CDR3 spans 13 residues. CDR3 sequence (DNA): TGTGCCAGTAGTGCTCAGGGTCTTCAGCCCCAGCATTTT. Its protein product is CASSAQGLQPQHF.

The rearrangement uses TRBV27 and TRBJ2-2; tentatively, D is TRBD2 (5 bases). The CDR3 extends over 16 amino acids. V lost 2 bases and J 5 bases, leaving 15 bases between the germline ends. Germline CDR1 reads MNHEY; CDR2 reads SMNVEV (reference sequence). CDR3 amino acids: CASSLAGGRRTGELFF. For the CDR3, the DNA is TGTGCCAGCAGTTTAGCGGGTGGCAGGCGGACCGGGGAGCTGTTTTTT.

This chain links TRBV30 with TRBJ1-2, with TRBD1 identical over 9 bases. Trimming removed 7 bases from V and 5 bases from J; junction bases left unmatched: 2. From germline, CDR1 is GTSNPN and CDR2 SVGIG (reference sequence). The CDR3 totals 11 residues. CDR3 residues: CAFGTGYGYTF. In DNA, the CDR3 is TGTGCCTTTGGGACAGGGTATGGCTACACCTTC.

This rearrangement joins TRBV15 to TRBJ2-4, with D uncertain. Germline CDR1 reads LNHNV; CDR2 reads YYDKDF (reference sequence). V gave up 4 bases and J gave up 8 bases, with 21 bases separating them. The CDR3 extends over 16 amino acids. In DNA form, the CDR3 reads TGTGCCACCAGCAAACCACAGAAGATACAAAAGGACATTCAGTACTTC. Its translation is CATSKPQKIQKDIQYF.

The CDR3, as DNA: TGTGCCAGCAGCTTAGGGACTAGCGGGAGCGGTTATGGTGAAGAGACCCAGTACTTC. Translation gives CASSLGTSGSGYGEETQYF. The genes are TRBV11-2 and TRBJ2-5, with TRBD2 identical over 13 bases. J was trimmed by 3 bases and V by 1 base; bases with no gene match: 11. There are 19 residues in the CDR3. The germline V gene encodes CDR1 SGHAT and CDR2 FQNNGV. The whole variable domain, remainder taken from reference TRBV11-2 and TRBJ2-5, is EAGVAQSPRYKIIEKRQSVAFWCNPISGHATLYWYQQILGQGPKLLIQFQNNGVVDDSQLPKDRFSAERLKGVDSTLKIQPAKLEDSAVYLCASSLGTSGSGYGEETQYFGPGTRLLVL.

This chain joins TRBV6-4 and TRBJ1-2; 9 bases agree with TRBD1. V lost 9 bases to trimming and J lost 2 bases; unmatched junction nucleotides: 4. This CDR3 has 13 amino acids. Germline V CDR1 and CDR2: MRHNA, SNTAGT. Here the CDR3 reads CARRTGENYGYTF. CDR3 nucleotide sequence: TGTGCCAGGCGGACAGGGGAGAACTATGGCTACACCTTC.

The chain carries TRBV12-3 or TRBV12-4 and TRBJ2-7; a weak D match, TRBD1 (6 bases). Trimming shortened V by 5 bases and J by 7 bases, and 12 bases separated the two germline ends. This CDR3 is 12 amino acids long. The CDR3 coding sequence is TGTGCCAGCAGTCGAGACAGGCGTGAGCAGTACTTC. This sequence encodes CASSRDRREQYF.

This clone was detected only a few times. The chain has TRBV6-2 or TRBV6-3 and TRBJ2-7, with TRBD2 identical over 12 bases. The CDR3 is made up of 17 amino acids. Germline trimming cut 2 bases from V and 3 bases from J; bases unmatched to any gene: 8. Per the germline V gene, CDR1 is MNHEY and CDR2 is SVGEGT. As DNA, the CDR3 is TGTGCCAGCAGTTACGGGGGACTAGCGGGTAGATTCTACGAGCAGTACTTC. It is translated as CASSYGGLAGRFYEQYF.